This TCR beta chain was recorded in a study of shared clonotypes between healthy human individuals. Study at large: CD4 naive and memory got three plates each, CD8 naive two, CD8 memory one. Study-level results: Donor scarcity curtailed the genetic and exposure-history diversity represented herein. Shared across four donors were approximately 5% of the naive CD4 clonotypes.

The naive CD8 fraction comprised CD45RO-negative cells positively selected for CCR7 and excluded terminally differentiated effector memory CD45RA+ cells. Every donor, a Caucasian adult, lived in Nashville, Tennessee. To note about this clone: The antigen is undetermined.

The CDR3 extends over 18 amino acids. J was trimmed by 5 bases and V by 4 bases; bases with no gene match: 16. Germline V CDR1 and CDR2: SGHVS, FQNEAQ. Repertoires were generated with immunoSEQ multiplex PCR, while TCRdb's copy carries only in-frame clones and drops some. The sample carries 500,000 to 700,000 clones, approximately 96% recorded once. The chain joins TRBV7-8 to TRBJ2-3; 9 bases line up with TRBD2. This receptor was obtained from a woman between 25 and 40 years old in good health. The source material was naive CD8+ T cells sorted from blood. Here the CDR3 DNA reads TGTGCCAGCAGCTCTCAGCTCATAGCGGGGGCCTCACAAGATACGCAGTATTTT. Its translation is CASSSQLIAGASQDTQYF.